The clone carrying this T cell receptor beta chain was detected many times. Its antigen is as yet unknown. The sample is drawn from a study of neurological immune-mediated disorders. In germline, CDR1 is MGHRA, CDR2 YSYEKL. This CDR3 comprises 14 residues. V gave up 1 base and J gave up 1 base, with 7 bases separating them. TCRdb redid the calling of the 5' RACE reads with MiXCR, one entry per CDR3 protein. The sample has around 40,000 distinct CDR3 sequences, approximately 12% seen once. In Maryland, USA, blood bank volunteers were the healthy controls. The unsorted libraries originated from 2 million PBMCs that had been stored at -80 C. Study conclusions and caveats: None of the CDR3 amino acid sequences of expanded clones were shared across subjects, and this suggested private repertoires in all groups.

V gene TRBV4-1 combines with J gene TRBJ2-5; D uncertain. Sequencing was done on a sample of PBMCs. This clonotype originated in a female donor in good health. The CDR3 region is CASSQAVAQETQYF. As DNA, the CDR3 is TGCGCCAGCAGCCAAGCCGTCGCCCAAGAGACCCAGTACTTC.